This T cell receptor (beta chain) derives from a study of T cell repertoires in cytomegalovirus infection. Background on the study: Signatures in public TCR beta sequences pointed to both CMV infection and matching HLA type.

The CDR3 totals 14 residues. Germline V gene sequence: CDR1 SGHTA, CDR2 FQGNSA. Study-level findings and limits: HLA-C-restricted TCR beta clonotypes specific for CMV led the ex vivo response. Accumulated public TCR beta family frequency recognized individuals carrying CMV together with the relevant HLA.

TCRdb called the reads again in MiXCR, with one record for every CDR3 protein. The sample includes roughly 720,000 distinct CDR3 sequences, 35% to 45% of them seen just once. Details on this clonotype: The antigen remains unidentified. This clone may be a read error of a much larger clone one base away.

The specimen was PBMCs. V gene TRBV7-2 combines with J gene TRBJ2-7; no clear D gene. This receptor was obtained from a human donor in good health (CMV status not recorded). Some clones in this sample may be carry-over from other donors' samples. As DNA, the CDR3 is TGTGCCAGCCGCTTAGCAGTCTCATCCTACGAGCAGTACTTC. Translating gives CASRLAVSSYEQYF.